The 8 T cell receptor beta chains listed next were all sequenced from one sample in a study of beta chain features in type 1 diabetes. Notes on the study in general: When Type 1 diabetes patients were examined, their TCRB CDR3s proved moderately but significantly shorter in all four CD4+ subsets.

Expressed TCRB transcripts were sequenced because the isolated RNA had all been reverse transcribed beforehand. Generated by immunoSEQ multiplex PCR, the TCRdb table keeps only in-frame clones and is missing some. The sample has about 240,000 clones, approximately 14% seen once; the top ten hold roughly 0.02%. Their antigens remain unidentified. Source material: naive CD4+ T cells from blood. Source of these receptors: a man aged 30 to 45 with type 1 diabetes.

CDR3 sequence: CASSLISGREQFF. CDR3 nucleotide sequence: TGTGCCAGCAGCTTGATTAGCGGGAGGGAACAGTTCTTC. The chain is built from TRBV5-4 and TRBJ2-1, with 11 positions matching TRBD2. The CDR3 totals 13 residues. V was pared by 1 base and J by 13 bases, with 4 bases of the junction left unmatched. The germline V gene encodes CDR1 SGHNT and CDR2 YYREEE (reference sequence).

This clone has just a few counts. The chain has TRBV11-2 and TRBJ2-4, with 8 positions matching TRBD2. The V gene's germline CDR1 is SGHAT and CDR2 FQNNGV. The CDR3 is 17 amino acids. V lost 1 base and J lost 0; bases outside the gene matches: 5. CDR3 DNA sequence: TGTGCCAGCAGCTTAGTATCGGGAGGGGTAGCCAAAAACATTCAGTACTTC. Translated: CASSLVSGGVAKNIQYF.

This clone was found a few times. The chain uses TRBV7-9 and TRBJ2-3, with 8 bases identical to TRBD1. With V trimmed by 5 bases and J by 1 base, 8 bases remained unmatched. This CDR3 contains 16 residues. Per germline, CDR1 SEHNR and CDR2 FQNEAQ (reference sequence). The CDR3: CASSGIGQGGTDTQYF. In nucleotides, the CDR3 is TGTGCCAGCAGCGGAATAGGACAGGGAGGCACAGATACGCAGTATTTT.

This clone turned up a few times. The chain is built from TRBV29-1 and TRBJ2-1, with D possibly matching TRBD2 (5 bases). The germline V gene encodes CDR1 SQVTM and CDR2 ANQGSEA. Trimming left V 8 bases short and J 4 bases short, with 9 bases between. This CDR3 comprises 11 residues. The CDR3 is CSPGSYNEQFF. The CDR3 DNA reads TGCAGCCCTGGGAGTTACAATGAGCAGTTCTTC.

In its sample, this clone was seen a few times. This rearrangement joins TRBV5-1 to TRBJ1-1; D call uncertain. The V end was cut by 0 bases, the J end by 1 base, with 10 bases between. This CDR3 spans 15 amino acids. Germline V gene lookup returns CDR1 SGHRS and CDR2 YFSETQ. The CDR3 nucleotides are TGCGCCAGCAGCTTGGACCCCGGGAAGAACACTGAAGCTTTCTTT. This gives the protein CASSLDPGKNTEAFF.

This clone has a single count. The V and J genes are TRBV7-9 and TRBJ1-1; 8 positions match TRBD1. CDR3 length: 14 residues. The V gene's germline CDR1 is SEHNR and CDR2 FQNEAQ (reference sequence). The junction had 6 bases not matched to a gene; V was cut back by 5 bases and J by 4 bases. CDR3 protein: CASSPRQGTTEAFF. The CDR3 DNA reads as TGTGCCAGCAGCCCACGACAGGGGACCACTGAAGCTTTCTTT.

V and J are TRBV6-5 and TRBJ2-3; D is perhaps TRBD2 (7 bases). Germline assignment: CDR1 MNHEY and CDR2 SVGAGI. CDR3 length: 14 residues. V lost 6 bases, J lost 6 bases, and 16 bases lay in between. CDR3 protein: CASSPLGGPDTQYF. DNA for the CDR3: TGTGCCAGCAGCCCCCTCGGGGGGCCGGATACGCAGTATTTT.

This chain connects TRBV30 to TRBJ2-7, with 7 bases lining up with TRBD1. The length of the CDR3 is 13 residues. J lost 4 bases, V lost 4 bases, and 7 bases had no gene match. Germline loops: CDR1 GTSNPN, CDR2 SVGIG (reference sequence). The CDR3 nucleotides read TGTGCCTGGACCACCGGGACAGTATACGAGCAGTACTTC. Protein sequence: CAWTTGTVYEQYF.